This TCR beta chain was retrieved from a study of T cells after yellow fever vaccination. TCRdb processed the 5' RACE reads anew with MiXCR; each CDR3 protein has one entry. The sample yields about 310,000 distinct CDR3 sequences, roughly 3.5% seen once. This clonotype has just a few counts. The V end was cut by 0 bases, the J end by 6 bases, with 11 bases between. Germline CDR1 DFQATT, CDR2 SNEGSKA (reference sequence). The CDR3 runs to 14 residues. The rearrangement uses TRBV20-1 and TRBJ2-2, with D possibly matching TRBD2 (5 bases). This sequence originates from a man aged 18 to 30 who received the YFV17D yellow fever vaccine. Sample: PBMCs, taken on the day of the yellow fever booster vaccination. CDR3 DNA: TGCAGTGCTAGAGATGCCCGGGGATCCGGGGAGCTGTTTTTT. This codes for CSARDARGSGELFF.